This note documents a single T cell receptor beta chain sequence. The sample is drawn from a study of T-cell memory formation after mild COVID-19. Between the trimmed V and J ends, which lost 3 bases and 14 bases, there was a span of 8 bases. The CDR3 runs to 11 residues. Germline V lookup: CDR1 MGHDK, CDR2 SYGVNS. Each CDR3 protein is one row after TCRdb ran MiXCR on the 5' RACE reads. The sample holds about 560,000 distinct CDR3 sequences, about 22% seen once. The rearrangement joins TRBV25-1 to TRBJ1-6; D uncertain. The receptor was derived from an adult woman who had mild COVID-19 (a few samples of this study predate the infection). Cell type and time point are not known. Specimen: PBMCs or a T cell subset sorted from them (not recorded which). The CDR3: CASSDGGTLHF. CDR3 DNA: TGTGCCAGCAGTGACGGAGGGACCCTCCACTTT.